This TCR beta chain stems from a study of vaccination effects on CD4 cells after COVID-19. Study as a whole: Researchers obtained post-vaccine samples at a median of 72 days past the second dose.

ViraFEST expansion of antigen-specific CD4+ T cells with viral peptide pools preceded sequencing. An approximately ten-day culture period preceded the isolation of CD4+ T cells. Every participant took two doses of the BNT162b2 or mRNA-1273 vaccine. In the cultures, half the medium was exchanged for IL-2 medium on days 3 and 7. Assay: immunoSEQ multiplex PCR; the TCRdb copy retains only in-frame clones and omits some. Of roughly 59,000 clones in the sample, about 73% are singletons; the top ten hold approximately 1.9%. V was pared by 0 bases and J by 0 bases, with 5 bases between. Germline V gene data show CDR1 as MNHEY and CDR2 as SVGAGI. The CDR3 contains 14 residues. As to this clone: Antigen unknown.

Study-wide findings and caveats: Few convalescent patients and no early post-infection timepoints were included in the study. The study found marked clonal contraction of infection- and vaccine-induced clones late after vaccination.

The TCR comes from a human donor who received a COVID-19 vaccine. Sequencing was performed on CD4+ T cells from PBMCs cultured with HCoV-OC43 spike peptides, taken after COVID-19 vaccination. Subset described: HCoV-OC43 spike overlapping peptide pool stimulation. This chain uses TRBV6-5 with TRBJ1-1; D call uncertain. CDR3 residues: CASSYSILNTEAFF. The DNA of the CDR3 is TGTGCCAGCAGTTACTCGATCCTGAACACTGAAGCTTTCTTT.